These 3 T cell receptor beta chains came from one sample sequenced in a study of blood T cell repertoires in COVID-19. Assay: immunoSEQ multiplex PCR; the TCRdb copy retains only in-frame clones and omits some. The sample records approximately 440,000 clones, 90% being singletons. Sequenced sample: PBMCs or T cells enriched from blood (not recorded which). These TCRs come from a man in his late teens or twenties who had recovered from COVID-19.

This rearrangement joins TRBV6-5 to TRBJ2-2; D is possibly TRBD1 (7 bases). CDR3 length: 14 residues. Trimming removed 7 bases from V and 7 bases from J, with 16 bases in between. CDR1 MNHEY and CDR2 SVGAGI come from the germline V gene. DNA for the CDR3: TGTGCCAGCAATCGGAGGGGGCTTGTCGGGGAGCTGTTTTTT. Its translation: CASNRRGLVGELFF.

This sequence joins TRBV2 and TRBJ1-5; 8 nucleotides align to TRBD1. Germline-derived CDR1 and CDR2 are SNHLY and FYNNEI. This CDR3 has 15 residues. Trimming removed 3 bases from V and 0 bases from J; junction bases left unmatched: 1. The CDR3 spells CASSETGDSNQPQHF. CDR3 nucleotides: TGTGCCAGCAGTGAGACAGGGGATAGCAATCAGCCCCAGCATTTT.

This clone was seen more than once but under ten times. V usage is TRBV19 and J usage is TRBJ1-2, with 7 bases aligning to TRBD1. Germline loops: CDR1 LNHDA, CDR2 SQIVND (reference sequence). CDR3 length equals 14 residues. The V segment lost 2 bases and the J segment 8 bases; nucleotides outside the gene matches: 8. This CDR3 reads CASSIKGAEYGYTF. DNA for the CDR3: TGTGCCAGTAGTATAAAGGGGGCGGAATACGGCTACACCTTC.